Shown below are 15 T cell receptor beta chains from a single sample sequenced in a study of T cells after yellow fever vaccination (dated by TCRdb to about 2019). Libraries were built with 5' RACE. The data were produced on an Illumina HiSeq 2500. TCRdb reprocessed the public reads (quality trimming at Q25 with fastp, clone calling with MiXCR) and kept in-frame beta chains. Entries that share a CDR3 protein sequence are merged under the most common genes and DNA. For this sample there are approximately 510,000 distinct CDR3 sequences; about a fifth appear just once. The leading ten clones occupy approximately 16% of the sample. The treatment or condition label on this specimen signifies: live attenuated yellow fever vaccine strain. The input for sequencing was PBMCs, taken roughly 23 days after the first yellow fever vaccination. All receptors derive from a man aged 18 to 30 who received the YFV17D yellow fever vaccine.

The V call is TRBV12-3 or TRBV12-4, the J call TRBJ2-7, with D tentatively TRBD2 (7 bases). This CDR3 has 18 amino acids. The germline V and J ends were trimmed by 5 bases and 7 bases, with 30 bases remaining between them. The CDR3 sequence: CASSGSWGGEIWSTEQYF. DNA for the CDR3: TGTGCCAGCAGTGGGAGTTGGGGGGGCGAAATTTGGTCTACGGAGCAGTACTTC.

The rearrangement uses TRBV20-1 and TRBJ2-7; 7 bases map to TRBD2. The CDR3 runs to 13 residues. In germline, CDR1 is DFQATT, CDR2 SNEGSKA (reference sequence). Germline trimming cut 3 bases from V and 5 bases from J; bases unmatched to any gene: 7. Here the CDR3 reads CSARGGGPHEQYV. Written as DNA, the CDR3 is TGCAGTGCTAGGGGGGGAGGGCCTCACGAGCAGTACGTC.

V and J are TRBV4-1 and TRBJ1-2; D is uncertain. Trimming pared 0 bases from V and 0 bases from J, leaving 11 bases between. Looked up from germline, CDR1 is MGHRA and CDR2 is YSYEKL. The CDR3 extends over 16 amino acids. The DNA of the CDR3 is TGCGCCAGCAGCCAAGAGAAGACGGCTACTAACTATGGCTACACCTTC. It yields the protein CASSQEKTATNYGYTF.

V and J are TRBV20-1 and TRBJ2-1; 9 nucleotides line up with TRBD2. The length of the CDR3 is 14 residues. In germline, CDR1 is DFQATT, CDR2 SNEGSKA (reference sequence). V was pared by 3 bases and J by 7 bases, with 7 bases of the junction left unmatched. DNA for the CDR3: TGCAGTGCTAGGTGGCGGGGGGGTTTAAATGAGCAGTTCTTC. It is translated as CSARWRGGLNEQFF.

This clonotype was found many times. This chain joins TRBV12-3 or TRBV12-4 and TRBJ2-2, with D perhaps assigned TRBD1 or TRBD2 (5 bases each). Trimming removed 6 bases from V and 0 bases from J, with 5 bases in between. The CDR3 totals 13 residues. The CDR3 DNA sequence: TGTGCCAGCAGGGGGGCGAACACCGGGGAGCTGTTTTTT. It codes for CASRGANTGELFF.

This clonotype was counted only a few times. This rearrangement joins TRBV5-6 to TRBJ1-2, with 8 positions matching TRBD1. This CDR3 region has 16 residues. Germline V lookup: CDR1 SGHDT, CDR2 YYEEEE. V lost 4 bases, J lost 0 bases, and 8 bases stayed unmatched. This CDR3 reads CASSRTGTSPNYGYTF. The CDR3 DNA reads as TGTGCCAGCAGCCGGACAGGGACCTCCCCTAACTATGGCTACACCTTC.

The chain carries TRBV6-2 or TRBV6-3 and TRBJ1-2; TRBD1 is a possible D gene (5 bases). V gave up 7 bases and J gave up 10 bases, with 13 bases separating them. The CDR3 covers 11 residues. From germline, CDR1 is MNHEY and CDR2 SVGEGT. This CDR3 reads CASKTRDSYTF. The CDR3 DNA follows: TGTGCCAGCAAGACCAGGGACTCCTACACCTTC.

This clonotype was seen ten or more times. The V gene is TRBV9, the J gene TRBJ2-7; no clear D gene. V lost 1 base to trimming and J lost 1 base, with 6 bases between them. The CDR3 contains 13 residues. CDR1 SGDLS and CDR2 YYNGEE come from the germline V gene. The CDR3 region is CASSVRASYEQYF. CDR3 nucleotide sequence: TGTGCCAGCAGCGTAAGGGCGTCCTACGAGCAGTACTTC.

The chain joins TRBV19 to TRBJ2-3; D is ambiguous. The germline V and J ends were trimmed by 3 bases and 6 bases, with 7 bases remaining between them. The CDR3 loop spans 12 amino acids. The germline gives CDR1 LNHDA, CDR2 SQIVND (reference sequence). As DNA, the CDR3 is TGTGCCAGTAGTATCGCAGCTGATACGCAGTATTTT. The encoded protein is CASSIAADTQYF.

This clonotype was seen a handful of times. This rearrangement joins TRBV4-1 to TRBJ2-7; possibly TRBD1 or TRBD2 for D (5 bases each). The CDR3 is 17 amino acids. V lost 0 bases and J 7 bases, leaving 22 bases between the germline ends. Looked up from germline, CDR1 is MGHRA and CDR2 is YSYEKL. CDR3 DNA sequence: TGCGCCAGCAGCCAAGACCTCTCCAGGGACCGACTGGTTGAGCAGTACTTC. It encodes CASSQDLSRDRLVEQYF.

The V call is TRBV7-9, the J call TRBJ2-5; a possible D gene is TRBD1 (5 bases). The CDR3 contains 15 residues. Germline V gives CDR1 SEHNR, CDR2 FQNEAQ (reference sequence). The germline V and J ends were trimmed by 1 base and 1 base, with 10 bases remaining between them. The CDR3: CASSLVGQGQETQYF. CDR3 DNA sequence: TGTGCCAGCAGCTTAGTGGGGCAGGGCCAAGAGACCCAGTACTTC.

A few counts support this clonotype. The rearrangement joins TRBV10-3 to TRBJ1-1; possibly TRBD1 for D (6 bases). This CDR3 contains 15 residues. V lost 11 bases and J lost 3, with 22 bases in between. Per germline, CDR1 ENHRY and CDR2 SYGVKD. CDR3 region: CAVLPGRGRDTEAFF. CDR3 nucleotide sequence: TGTGCCGTCCTACCGGGTCGGGGGCGTGACACTGAAGCTTTCTTT.

This clonotype was seen a few times. V gene TRBV23-1 combines with J gene TRBJ2-7; D remains ambiguous. TRBV23-1 is reported as an ORF; its role is uncertain. Trimming took 6 bases from V and 7 from J, leaving 19 bases between them. The CDR3 consists of 14 residues. This CDR3 reads CASRFPLCGCEQYV. The DNA of the CDR3 is TGCGCCAGCAGATTTCCACTTTGTGGTTGTGAGCAGTACGTC.

The rearrangement joins TRBV7-3 to TRBJ2-2; 8 nucleotides match TRBD2. Germline CDR1 and CDR2: SGHTA and FQGTGA. This CDR3 region has 17 residues. After removal of 5 bases from V and 5 bases from J, the junction contained 13 bases not matched to a gene. The CDR3 here is CASSQPGGVRGTGELFF. In nucleotides, the CDR3 is TGTGCCAGCAGCCAACCCGGGGGGGTCCGAGGGACCGGGGAGCTGTTTTTT. The complete variable domain, with remaining parts taken from reference TRBV7-3 and TRBJ2-2, reads GAGVSQTPSNKVTEKGKYVELRCDPISGHTALYWYRQSLGQGPEFLIYFQGTGAADDSGLPNDRFFAVRPEGSVSTLKIQRTERGDSAVYLCASSQPGGVRGTGELFFGEGSRLTVL.

The genes are TRBV25-1 and TRBJ2-3, with 9 positions matching TRBD2. CDR3 length: 17 amino acids. The trim removed 3 bases at V and 1 base at J, leaving 8 bases unmatched. Germline V gives CDR1 MGHDK, CDR2 SYGVNS. CDR3 DNA: TGTGCCAGCAGTGATTCCGTCTCTAGCGGGGGCACAGATACGCAGTATTTT. It encodes CASSDSVSSGGTDTQYF.